This T cell receptor (beta chain) stems from a study of regulatory T cells in long-lasting Graves disease. Study-wide background: The study counted Graves' disease as persistent given over 5 years of antithyroid drugs and positive TSH receptor antibodies.

Time point of the sample: persistent/refractory GD, antithyroid drugs over 5 years with positive TRAb. RNA extracted from PBMCs served as the sequencing template. iRepertoire HTBI primers and Arm-PCR of CDR3 regions built TCR beta libraries. TCRdb processed the multiplex PCR reads anew with MiXCR; each CDR3 protein has one entry. Of 390,000 or so distinct CDR3 sequences in the sample, 20% to 25% were seen once. CDR1 is SGDLS, CDR2 YYNGEE, per germline. The V gene lost 3 bases and the J gene lost 5 bases, with 15 bases spanning the gap. The CDR3 totals 14 residues. Sequences were derived from peripheral blood mononuclear cells (PBMCs), sampled when the disease was refractory, from a patient treated with antithyroid drugs. The chain employs TRBV9 and TRBJ2-7, with a tentative D call TRBD1 (6 bases). This clonotype was obtained from a woman between 40 and 55 years old with Graves disease. CDR3 in amino acids: CASSGTGLGNEQYF. DNA for the CDR3: TGTGCCAGCAGCGGAACAGGGTTGGGAAACGAGCAGTACTTC.